A single TCR beta chain is shown here with its context. The sample originates from a study of blood T cell repertoires in COVID-19. V lost 6 bases and J 3 bases, leaving 11 bases between the germline ends. The CDR3 consists of 13 residues. Sequencing was performed with immunoSEQ multiplex PCR; in TCRdb, only in-frame clones are kept and a portion is missing. The data contain 100,000 to 150,000 clones, 84% of them singletons. The sample comprised peripheral blood. This TCR derives from an elderly woman with acute or convalescent COVID-19. The V gene is TRBV12-3 or TRBV12-4, the J gene TRBJ1-2, with D unclear. The CDR3 DNA is TGTGCCAGCAGGCGGGCAGGAGACTATGGCTACACCTTC. Encoded protein: CASRRAGDYGYTF.